Presented here are 18 T cell receptor beta chains from one specimen sequenced in a study of CD4 T cells in relation to SARS-CoV-2 and coronaviruses listed by TCRdb under 2021. The library was generated by the immunoSEQ multiplex PCR assay. TCRdb mirrors the immuneACCESS table, restricted to in-frame sequences. Some clones are absent from its copies; in checked studies, under half trace to an unresolved V gene, and the reason for the others is unknown. The sample records tens of thousands of clones, around 76% of which are singletons. The ten largest clones take up around 12% of the sample. For these TCRs, the target antigens are not known. CD4+ T cells from unexposed donors were collected before the COVID-19 pandemic (2011-2018). After less than eleven days of culture, CD4+ T cells were isolated with the EasySep CD4+ T cell isolation kit. Sequenced: CD4+ T cells from PBMCs, cultured in vitro. All receptors come from a human donor in good health.

This chain joins TRBV28 and TRBJ2-5; 8 bases agree with TRBD2. The CDR3 extends over 17 amino acids. Germline V gives CDR1 MDHEN, CDR2 SYDVKM. V lost 7 bases, J lost 2 bases, and 15 bases stayed unmatched. DNA of the CDR3: TGTGCCAGCAATTCCCCACATAGCGGGAACCAACAAGAGACCCAGTACTTC. Translated: CASNSPHSGNQQETQYF. Full variable domain (remainder filled in from reference TRBV28 and TRBJ2-5): DVKVTQSSRYLVKRTGEKVFLECVQDMDHENMFWYRQDPGLGLRLIYFSYDVKMKEKGDIPEGYSVSREKKERFSLILESASTNQTSMYLCASNSPHSGNQQETQYFGPGTRLLVL.

This sequence joins TRBV27 and TRBJ2-7; possibly TRBD1 for D (5 bases). The CDR3 is 14 amino acids. The V and J ends lost 5 bases and 0 bases respectively, with 11 bases between them. CDR1 is MNHEY and CDR2 is SMNVEV in the germline V gene (reference sequence). This CDR3 reads CASSLQRGSYEQYF. CDR3 DNA sequence: TGTGCCAGCAGTCTACAAAGGGGCTCCTACGAGCAGTACTTC.

V gene TRBV13 combines with J gene TRBJ2-1, with D possibly being TRBD1 (7 bases). Germline V gene data show CDR1 as PRHDT and CDR2 as FYEKMQ (reference sequence). V was pared by 2 bases and J by 12 bases, with 11 bases between. The CDR3 consists of 12 residues. CDR3 DNA: TGTGCCAGCAGCTTACAGGGGGGAGGGCAGTTCTTC. It translates to CASSLQGGGQFF.

This chain uses TRBV3-1 (or the pseudogene TRBV3-2) with TRBJ2-7; 9 bases agree with TRBD1. With 3 bases clipped from V and 5 bases from J, the junction kept 11 bases outside the gene matches. Looked up from germline, CDR1 is LGHDT and CDR2 is YNNKEL (reference sequence). The CDR3 covers 16 residues. CDR3 in DNA: TGTGCCAGCAGCCATGGACCAGACAGGGGGGTGGACGAGCAGTACTTC. This translates into CASSHGPDRGVDEQYF.

The chain links TRBV2 to TRBJ1-1; D is unclear. The ends were cut back, 6 bases at V and 2 bases at J, with 10 bases in the middle. This CDR3 contains 13 residues. Germline assignment: CDR1 SNHLY and CDR2 FYNNEI. This chain's CDR3 is CASSEQRNTEAFF. Here the CDR3 DNA reads TGTGCCAGCAGCGAACAGCGAAACACTGAAGCTTTCTTT.

This clone was detected a few times. The J gene is TRBJ2-7, the V gene TRBV11-2; D gene unclear. Germline V gives CDR1 SGHAT, CDR2 FQNNGV. The CDR3 length is 14 residues. V gave up 5 bases and J gave up 2 bases, with 13 bases separating them. CDR3 region: CASSQTDGAYEQYF. The DNA of the CDR3 is TGTGCCAGCAGCCAAACGGACGGTGCCTACGAGCAGTACTTC.

The gene calls are TRBV19 and TRBJ1-2; 7 bases are a match to TRBD1. Germline values: CDR1 LNHDA, CDR2 SQIVND (reference sequence). This CDR3 is 17 amino acids long. J gave up 8 bases and V 6 bases, and 21 bases lay outside the gene matches. This chain's CDR3 is CASSLMVRDSGFGGYTF. The CDR3 nucleotides are TGTGCCAGTAGCCTCATGGTTAGGGACAGTGGATTCGGAGGCTACACCTTC.

The chain is built from TRBV3-1 (or the pseudogene TRBV3-2) and TRBJ2-3; 7 positions match TRBD2. This CDR3 is built from 14 residues. The ends lost 5 bases at V and 4 bases at J; junction bases unmatched: 6. The germline V gene encodes CDR1 LGHDT and CDR2 YNNKEL (reference sequence). CDR3 in DNA: TGTGCCAGCAGCGACACTAGCGCTTCAGATACGCAGTATTTT. Translation: CASSDTSASDTQYF.

The J gene is TRBJ2-1, the V gene TRBV19; 14 bases line up with TRBD2. Germline-derived CDR1 and CDR2 are LNHDA and SQIVND (reference sequence). The V and J ends lost 3 bases and 8 bases, in that order; junction bases with no gene match: 18. The CDR3 length is 20 residues. CDR3 region: CASSIGGTSGLAGEGDEQFF. CDR3 DNA: TGTGCCAGTAGTATTGGGGGGACGTCGGGACTAGCGGGAGAGGGTGATGAGCAGTTCTTC.

The rearrangement uses TRBV2 and TRBJ2-7, with a possible D match to TRBD1 (5 bases). Germline V lookup: CDR1 SNHLY, CDR2 FYNNEI. V was shortened by 4 bases and J by 3 bases, with 16 bases between the two germline ends. The CDR3 has 15 residues. The CDR3 DNA follows: TGTGCCAGCAGTGGGCCTGGGCAGGGAAACTACGAGCAGTACTTC. This gives the protein CASSGPGQGNYEQYF.

The CDR3 sequence is CASSLQGTEAFF. CDR3 sequence (DNA): TGTGCCAGCAGCTTACAGGGGACTGAAGCTTTCTTT. The chain is built from TRBV11-2 and TRBJ1-1; the D gene is possibly TRBD1 (6 bases). The CDR3 loop spans 12 amino acids. V was clipped by 2 bases and J by 5 bases, with 6 bases between them. Germline CDR1 and CDR2: SGHAT and FQNNGV.

The V and J genes are TRBV9 and TRBJ1-2, with 9 bases matching TRBD1. The CDR3 runs 17 residues. J lost 4 bases, V lost 4 bases, and 14 bases had no gene match. Germline assignment: CDR1 SGDLS and CDR2 YYNGEE. Here the CDR3 reads CASSPYSNRGRVYGYTF. The CDR3 DNA sequence: TGTGCCAGCAGCCCGTACTCAAACAGGGGGCGCGTCTATGGCTACACCTTC. Looking up the rest from reference TRBV9 and TRBJ1-2 gives the full variable domain: DSGVTQTPKHLITATGQRVTLRCSPRSGDLSVYWYQQSLDQGLQFLIQYYNGEERAKGNILERFSAQQFPDLHSELNLSSLELGDSALYFCASSPYSNRGRVYGYTFGSGTRLTVV.

This clone was observed a handful of times. V gene TRBV7-6 combines with J gene TRBJ1-6; the D gene is possibly TRBD1 (5 bases). The CDR3 totals 15 residues. Germline CDR1 is SGHVS and CDR2 is FNYEAQ. V dropped 0 bases and J dropped 10 bases, with 13 bases sitting between them. Here the CDR3 reads CASSLAGGDLSPLHF. CDR3 in DNA: TGTGCCAGCAGCTTAGCTGGGGGGGACTTATCACCCCTCCACTTT. Filled out from reference TRBV7-6 and TRBJ1-6, the complete variable domain reads GAGVSQSPRYKVTKRGQDVALRCDPISGHVSLYWYRQALGQGPEFLTYFNYEAQQDKSGLPNDRFSAERPEGSISTLTIQRTEQRDSAMYRCASSLAGGDLSPLHFGNGTRLTVT.

This chain joins TRBV5-1 and TRBJ2-7, with no clear D. Trimming took 1 base from V and 6 from J, leaving 14 bases between them. CDR1 is SGHRS, CDR2 YFSETQ, per germline. CDR3 length equals 14 residues. The CDR3: CASSLSSTSSEQYF. CDR3 DNA: TGCGCCAGCAGCTTGTCGTCCACCTCGAGCGAGCAGTACTTC.

The V call is TRBV6-1, the J call TRBJ1-1; D remains unclear. Between the trimmed V and J ends, which lost 1 base and 5 bases, there was a span of 8 bases. In germline, CDR1 is MNHNS, CDR2 SASEGT. The CDR3 contains 13 residues. The CDR3 DNA reads TGTGCCAGCAGTGAAGGCAGGAGGACTGAAGCTTTCTTT. Translating it yields CASSEGRRTEAFF.

There are a few counts of this clone. The rearrangement links TRBV5-4 to TRBJ1-4, with 7 bases identical to TRBD1. V was pared by 4 bases and J by 1 base, with 7 bases of the junction left unmatched. The CDR3 has 16 amino acids. Germline V lookup: CDR1 SGHNT, CDR2 YYREEE (reference sequence). The CDR3 DNA follows: TGTGCCAGCAGCAGACAGGGAGGCGTAACTAATGAAAAACTGTTTTTT. Protein: CASSRQGGVTNEKLFF.

V is TRBV28 and J is TRBJ2-3; D perhaps matches TRBD2 (6 bases). Germline V gene data show CDR1 as MDHEN and CDR2 as SYDVKM. This CDR3 has 14 amino acids. V was trimmed by 8 bases and J by 0 bases, leaving 12 bases between them. Written as DNA, the CDR3 is TGTGCCAGCCGCGCCGGGACTAGCACAGATACGCAGTATTTT. It translates to CASRAGTSTDTQYF.

The genes are TRBV7-2 and TRBJ2-5; 9 nucleotides match TRBD1. The CDR3 is 14 residues long. Trimming cost V 5 bases and J 5 bases; bases outside gene matches: 6. The germline V gene encodes CDR1 SGHTA and CDR2 FQGNSA. Here the CDR3 DNA reads TGTGCCAGCAGCCCCACAGGGGGCGCGGAGACCCAGTACTTC. Encoded protein: CASSPTGGAETQYF.